Presented here are 30 T cell receptor beta chains from one specimen sequenced in a study of T cell clonality in common variable immunodeficiency. Study results and limitations: Reportedly, TCR beta sequences from common variable immunodeficiency showed fewer deletions and N-nucleotide insertions.

Which antigens these TCRs recognize remains unknown. This table comes from immunoSEQ multiplex PCR, and its TCRdb copy is limited to in-frame clones, with some not included. Altogether approximately 29,000 clones were found in the sample, and no singletons occur. The source material was peripheral blood mononuclear cells. The receptors shown here come from a human donor with common variable immunodeficiency.

This clone came up a few times. The read ends 3 residues early relative to the CDR3; the germline J gene fills the gap. The J gene is TRBJ1-6, the V gene TRBV7-8, with D possibly TRBD1 on 5 matching bases. The ends were cut back, 1 base at V and 9 bases at J, with 16 bases in the middle. The CDR3 length is 16 residues. In germline, CDR1 is SGHVS, CDR2 FQNEAQ. CDR3 amino acids: CASSLGGRLLVSPLHF. The CDR3 bases that were read are TGTGCCAGCAGCTTAGGGGGCCGCCTCTTGGTTTCACCC.

Worth noting for this clone: The read terminates 3 residues before the CDR3 end, so the remaining end is supplied by the germline J gene. This chain joins TRBV19 and TRBJ1-5; unclear D gene. The CDR3 extends over 14 amino acids. V lost 3 bases, J lost 8 bases, and 14 bases lay in between. Germline V gene lookup returns CDR1 LNHDA and CDR2 SQIVND (reference sequence). Incomplete CDR3 DNA: TGTGCCAGTAGTATTGGGCACCTCCTTGAGCCC. Its translation is CASSIGHLLEP. The full CDR3 is CASSIGHLLEPQHF.

This clone was counted at least ten times. The read comes to an end 3 residues before the CDR3 does, leaving the germline J gene to fill in the end. The chain combines TRBV18 with TRBJ2-7; D is possibly TRBD2 (5 bases). V lost 0 bases to trimming and J lost 6 bases, with 15 bases between them. The CDR3 loop spans 15 amino acids. Germline CDR1 is KGHSH and CDR2 is LQKENI. CDR3 DNA (partial): TGTGCCAGCTCACCACCGAGTCTAGCTTTCAGCGAG. Its protein product is CASSPPSLAFSE. In full, the CDR3 reads CASSPPSLAFSEQYF.

The table lists this clone with a few counts. CDR3 protein: CASSRGLAGSYEQYF. The sequenced CDR3 bases are TGTGCCAGCAGTCGCGGACTAGCGGGGTCCTACGAG. The chain links TRBV6-2 or TRBV6-3 to TRBJ2-7; 12 bases are shared with TRBD2. The read ends 3 residues before the CDR3 terminus; that terminus is restored from the germline J gene. This CDR3 has 15 residues. V shed 5 bases, J shed 1 base, and the junction held 3 bases outside the gene matches. The germline V gene has CDR1 MNHEY and CDR2 SVGEGT.

This clone was seen ten or more times. The missing CDR3 end, 3 residues past where the read stops, is filled in from the germline J gene. The rearrangement uses TRBV29-1 and TRBJ2-7, with 8 bases fitting TRBD1. From germline, CDR1 is SQVTM and CDR2 ANQGSEA. The trim removed 4 bases at V and 2 bases at J, leaving 7 bases unmatched. This CDR3 has 14 amino acids. The CDR3 bases that were read are TGCAGCGTTGCATGGACAGGGTCTCCCTACGAG. Translating it yields CSVAWTGSPYE. The CDR3 reads in full as CSVAWTGSPYEQYF.

This clone was counted at least ten times. The read falls 3 residues short of the CDR3 end, and the missing part is taken from the germline J gene. This sequence joins TRBV7-9 and TRBJ1-2; no firm D call. CDR3 length: 14 amino acids. CDR1 SEHNR and CDR2 FQNEAQ come from the germline V gene (reference sequence). V lost 1 base and J lost 0, with 6 bases in between. CDR3 residues: CASSLVETNYGYTF. The DNA read from the CDR3 is TGTGCCAGCAGCTTAGTAGAAACTAACTATGGC. Variable domain in full (rest from reference TRBV7-9 and TRBJ1-2): DTGVSQNPRHKITKRGQNVTFRCDPISEHNRLYWYRQTLGQGPEFLTYFQNEAQLEKSRLLSDRFSAERPKGSFSTLEIQRTEQGDSAMYLCASSLVETNYGYTFGSGTRLTVV.

This clone has a count of ten or more. The read terminates 3 residues ahead of where the CDR3 ends, so the germline J gene completes it. This chain uses TRBV18 with TRBJ2-3; no firm D call. This CDR3 has 19 amino acids. The V gene's germline CDR1 is KGHSH and CDR2 LQKENI. With 1 base removed from V and 6 bases from J, the gap between germline ends came to 26 bases. The CDR3 bases that were read are TGTGCCAGCTCACCACGCCCCAGGCCCTTTATAGGGCTCTCCGATACG. Protein sequence: CASSPRPRPFIGLSDT. The entire CDR3 sequence reads CASSPRPRPFIGLSDTQYF. The whole variable domain, remainder taken from reference TRBV18 and TRBJ2-3, is NAGVMQNPRHLVRRRGQEARLRCSPMKGHSHVYWYRQLPEEGLKFMVYLQKENIIDESGMPKERFSAEFPKEGPSILRIQQVVRGDSAAYFCASSPRPRPFIGLSDTQYFGPGTRLTVL.

Regarding this clone: The read ends 3 residues early relative to the CDR3; the germline J gene fills the gap. V and J are TRBV5-1 and TRBJ2-1; no reliable D call. V lost 4 bases to trimming and J lost 7 bases, with 15 bases between them. The CDR3 has 14 amino acids. Germline lookup yields CDR1 SGHRS and CDR2 YFSETQ. CDR3 residues: CASSVFSKANEQFF. The part of the CDR3 DNA that was read is TGCGCCAGCAGCGTTTTTTCCAAAGCAAATGAG.

At least ten counts were recorded for this clone. The sequence runs out 3 residues before the end of the CDR3; the remainder is reconstructed from the germline J gene. The chain has TRBV7-8 and TRBJ1-2, with D possibly being TRBD1 (6 bases). Germline loops: CDR1 SGHVS, CDR2 FQNEAQ. The CDR3 sequence is 13 residues long. Incomplete CDR3 DNA: TGTGCCAGCAGCTTAGCTGGGCAGGGGGGC. Its protein is CASSLAGQGG. The complete CDR3 protein is CASSLAGQGGYTF.

In the case of this clone: The read terminates 3 residues ahead of where the CDR3 ends, so the germline J gene completes it. This sequence joins TRBV20-1 and TRBJ2-5; 9 nucleotides match TRBD2. The CDR3 contains 14 residues. Germline-derived CDR1 and CDR2 are DFQATT and SNEGSKA (reference sequence). The V and J ends lost 0 bases and 5 bases, in that order; junction bases with no gene match: 4. The covered CDR3 bases are TGCAGTGCTAGAGACGGGACTAGCTTGGAGACC. Translation gives CSARDGTSLET. The CDR3, in full, reads CSARDGTSLETQYF.

This clone appeared many times. The sequence runs out 3 residues before the end of the CDR3; the remainder is reconstructed from the germline J gene. V usage is TRBV5-1 and J usage is TRBJ1-3, with D perhaps TRBD1 (5 bases). The CDR3 runs to 14 residues. In germline, CDR1 is SGHRS, CDR2 YFSETQ. Trimming stripped 2 bases from V and 0 bases from J, with 6 bases between. The CDR3 region is CASSFTGSGNTIYF. Incomplete CDR3 DNA: TGCGCCAGCAGCTTTACAGGCTCTGGAAACACC.

There are many counts of this clone. The CDR3 extends 3 residues past the end of the read, so its final part is completed from the germline J gene. The chain links TRBV19 to TRBJ2-5; D is possibly TRBD2 (5 bases). Germline V gene lookup returns CDR1 LNHDA and CDR2 SQIVND (reference sequence). This CDR3 comprises 13 residues. Trimming removed 4 bases from V and 1 base from J, with 7 bases in between. CDR3 DNA, as far as it was read: TGTGCCAGTAGTAGACTAAGCCAAGAGACC. Its translation is CASSRLSQET. From start to end, the CDR3 is CASSRLSQETQYF. Using reference TRBV19 and TRBJ2-5 for the parts outside the CDR3, the full variable domain is DGGITQSPKYLFRKEGQNVTLSCEQNLNHDAMYWYRQDPGQGLRLIYYSQIVNDFQKGDIAEGYSVSREKKESFPLTVTSAQKNPTAFYLCASSRLSQETQYFGPGTRLLVL.

This clone was counted ten times or more. The observed sequence ends 3 residues before the CDR3 terminus, with the missing tail filled in from the germline J gene. This rearrangement joins TRBV19 to TRBJ2-7; D unclear. Trimming left V 2 bases short and J 3 bases short, with 8 bases between. The CDR3 is 13 amino acids. The germline gives CDR1 LNHDA, CDR2 SQIVND (reference sequence). The DNA read from the CDR3 is TGTGCCAGTAGTATAAACCAAGGCTACGAG. Amino acid sequence: CASSINQGYE. The full CDR3 protein is CASSINQGYEQYF.

As regards this clone: The read halts 3 residues ahead of the CDR3 end, with the missing end drawn from the germline J gene. The chain has TRBV19 and TRBJ2-7; 7 nucleotides align to TRBD2. CDR3 length equals 17 residues. The germline V gene encodes CDR1 LNHDA and CDR2 SQIVND (reference sequence). J lost 1 base, V lost 4 bases, and 13 bases had no gene match. The chain's CDR3 is CASSRTRRLASSYEQYF. CDR3 bases read: TGTGCCAGTAGTAGGACCCGGCGACTAGCCTCTTCCTACGAG.

This clone was counted at least ten times. The read is 3 residues too short to cover the CDR3 end, so that end is filled in from the germline J gene. The chain links TRBV30 to TRBJ2-2, with D perhaps matching TRBD1 (6 bases). Trimming took 0 bases from V and 4 from J, leaving 9 bases between them. The CDR3 loop spans 14 amino acids. Germline CDR1 and CDR2: GTSNPN and SVGIG (reference sequence). The CDR3 sequence: CAWSVLRGTGELFF. The DNA read from the CDR3 is TGTGCCTGGAGTGTGCTCAGGGGCACCGGGGAG.

This clone was observed at least ten times. Sequencing ends 3 residues short of the CDR3 end; the germline J gene provides the rest. The V and J genes are TRBV30 and TRBJ1-1; possible D gene TRBD1, 5 bases. Germline values: CDR1 GTSNPN, CDR2 SVGIG (reference sequence). The CDR3 length is 12 residues. V lost 2 bases to trimming and J lost 6 bases, with 10 bases between them. The part of the CDR3 DNA that was read is TGTGCCTGGAGTAGAGGAGGGGCTGAA. It translates to CAWSRGGAE. The whole CDR3 protein is CAWSRGGAEAFF.

This clone was counted a few times. Read coverage stops 3 residues before the CDR3 terminus; the germline J gene supplies the remainder. V and J are TRBV2 and TRBJ2-7, with unresolved D. This CDR3 region has 15 residues. The ends were cut back, 0 bases at V and 1 base at J, with 10 bases in the middle. Germline-derived CDR1 and CDR2 are SNHLY and FYNNEI. Partial CDR3 DNA: TGTGCCAGCAGTGAAGCGCTAACAGCTTCCTACGAG. Its protein product is CASSEALTASYE. The whole CDR3 reads CASSEALTASYEQYF.

The DNA read from the CDR3 is TGTGCCAGCAGCCATAGCAGGGACAGCCAAGAGACC. This encodes CASSHSRDSQET. The whole CDR3 reads CASSHSRDSQETQYF. The J gene is TRBJ2-5, the V gene TRBV7-9; TRBD1 aligns across 7 bases. The CDR3 end falls 3 residues outside the read, so it is completed with the germline J gene. The CDR3 runs to 15 residues. After removal of 5 bases from V and 1 base from J, the junction contained 7 bases not matched to a gene. Germline lookup yields CDR1 SEHNR and CDR2 FQNEAQ (reference sequence). Variable domain in full (rest from reference TRBV7-9 and TRBJ2-5): DTGVSQNPRHKITKRGQNVTFRCDPISEHNRLYWYRQTLGQGPEFLTYFQNEAQLEKSRLLSDRFSAERPKGSFSTLEIQRTEQGDSAMYLCASSHSRDSQETQYFGPGTRLLVL.

This clone was counted ten times or more. The read halts 3 residues ahead of the CDR3 end, with the missing end drawn from the germline J gene. The chain recombines TRBV29-1 with TRBJ2-2, with 10 nucleotides matching TRBD2. This CDR3 has 16 amino acids. Looked up from germline, CDR1 is SQVTM and CDR2 is ANQGSEA. J gave up 0 bases and V 7 bases, and 8 bases lay outside the gene matches. The DNA read from the CDR3 is TGCAGCGGAGGACTAGCGGAGGGGGCGAACACCGGGGAG. It yields the protein CSGGLAEGANTGE. The full CDR3 protein is CSGGLAEGANTGELFF.

This clone was picked up many times. The CDR3 end lies 3 residues beyond the end of the read and is filled in from the germline J gene. This chain links TRBV20-1 with TRBJ1-5, with D possibly TRBD1 on 6 matching bases. Per germline, CDR1 DFQATT and CDR2 SNEGSKA (reference sequence). Trimming stripped 6 bases from V and 7 bases from J, with 16 bases between. The CDR3 spans 13 residues. CDR3 DNA, as far as it was read: TGCAGTGCCCTAACGACAGGCCGGCAGCCC. Its protein is CSALTTGRQP. The whole CDR3 sequence is CSALTTGRQPQHF.

This clone was counted between two and nine times. The part of the CDR3 DNA that was read is TGTGCCAGTAGGCCCCTAGGACTGAAGAAGGGCAATCAGCCC. It codes for CASRPLGLKKGNQP. From start to end, the CDR3 is CASRPLGLKKGNQPQHF. The chain uses TRBV19 and TRBJ1-5; D call uncertain. The sequenced fragment ends 3 residues before the CDR3 boundary, so the rest is inferred from the germline J gene. The V gene lost 6 bases and the J gene lost 2 bases, with 20 bases spanning the gap. The length of the CDR3 is 17 residues. Germline lookup yields CDR1 LNHDA and CDR2 SQIVND (reference sequence).

Comment on this clone: The read falls 3 residues short of the CDR3 end, and the missing part is taken from the germline J gene. This chain joins TRBV20-1 and TRBJ1-5, with TRBD1 matching over 10 bases. CDR3 length: 13 residues. V shed 5 bases, J shed 6 bases, and the junction held 4 bases outside the gene matches. Germline V gene lookup returns CDR1 DFQATT and CDR2 SNEGSKA (reference sequence). CDR3 residues: CSAATGGGQPQHF. The sequenced part of the CDR3 DNA is TGCAGTGCTGCGACAGGGGGCGGTCAGCCC.

This clone was found many times. Partial CDR3 DNA: TGTGCCAGTAGTACCTCCTATACTAGCGGGCTATCCTACAATGAG. Translated: CASSTSYTSGLSYNE. The whole CDR3 is CASSTSYTSGLSYNEQFF. The chain has TRBV19 and TRBJ2-1; 9 positions match TRBD2. Read sequence stops 3 residues before the CDR3 end, and the germline J gene provides the missing end. The trim removed 4 bases at V and 1 base at J, leaving 11 bases unmatched. The CDR3 has 18 residues. The germline V gene has CDR1 LNHDA and CDR2 SQIVND (reference sequence).

This clone was counted a few times. The sequenced fragment ends 3 residues before the CDR3 boundary, so the rest is inferred from the germline J gene. This chain connects TRBV5-1 to TRBJ2-1; 7 bases fit TRBD2. Unmatched junction bases numbered 8, after V lost 0 bases and J lost 8 bases. In germline, CDR1 is SGHRS, CDR2 YFSETQ. There are 15 residues in the CDR3. The covered CDR3 bases are TGCGCCAGCAGCTTGGAGGGCGGGAGTATCGATGAG. Translation gives CASSLEGGSIDE. The whole CDR3 sequence is CASSLEGGSIDEQFF.

By share, this clone counts as medium-sized. Read data end 3 residues before the CDR3 end; the end is taken from the germline J gene. The chain joins TRBV18 to TRBJ1-1, with D possibly TRBD1 on 5 matching bases. Germline values: CDR1 KGHSH, CDR2 LQKENI. CDR3 size: 17 residues. V was shortened by 0 bases and J by 1 base, with 15 bases between the two germline ends. CDR3 in amino acids: CASSPPSWAGPNTEAFF. The sequenced part of the CDR3 DNA is TGTGCCAGCTCACCACCTTCCTGGGCAGGGCCGAACACTGAA.

There are many counts of this clone. The read ends 3 residues early relative to the CDR3; the germline J gene fills the gap. The chain is built from TRBV7-6 and TRBJ2-7, with TRBD1 as a possible D gene (5 bases). V lost 0 bases to trimming and J lost 6 bases, with 15 bases between them. Germline loops: CDR1 SGHVS, CDR2 FNYEAQ. The CDR3 is made up of 15 amino acids. The sequenced part of the CDR3 DNA is TGTGCCAGCAGCTTAGCGGCAGGGTCCGTCCCCGAG. Protein sequence: CASSLAAGSVPE. The entire CDR3 reads CASSLAAGSVPEQYF.

This clone has a handful of counts. The read is 3 residues too short to cover the CDR3 end, so that end is filled in from the germline J gene. This chain links TRBV5-6 with TRBJ2-7; 10 bases agree with TRBD2. Per the germline V gene, CDR1 is SGHDT and CDR2 is YYEEEE. The V segment lost 2 bases and the J segment 6 bases; nucleotides outside the gene matches: 5. CDR3 size: 14 residues. CDR3 DNA (partial): TGTGCCAGCAGCTTCGCTAGCGGGAGTCCCGAG. This codes for CASSFASGSPE. The complete CDR3 protein is CASSFASGSPEQYF.

This clone was seen repeatedly, ten times or more. The read ends 3 residues shy of where the CDR3 ends; the end is completed using the germline J gene. The chain couples TRBV19 to TRBJ1-1; D is ambiguous. There are 15 residues in the CDR3. CDR1 is LNHDA and CDR2 is SQIVND in the germline V gene (reference sequence). With 3 bases removed from V and 3 bases from J, the gap between germline ends came to 14 bases. CDR3 residues: CASSITEGRDTEAFF. CDR3 bases read: TGTGCCAGTAGTATTACGGAGGGCAGAGACACTGAA.

About this clone itself: The CDR3 extends 3 residues past the end of the read, so its final part is completed from the germline J gene. The rearrangement uses TRBV11-2 and TRBJ2-2, with TRBD1 as a possible D gene (5 bases). The CDR3 covers 15 residues. V lost 2 bases, J lost 4 bases, and 11 bases lay in between. The germline V gene has CDR1 SGHAT and CDR2 FQNNGV. This CDR3 is CASSLQGSRTGELFF. Partial CDR3 DNA: TGTGCCAGCAGCTTACAGGGTAGTCGCACCGGGGAG.

At least ten counts were recorded for this clone. CDR3 DNA, as far as it was read: TGCAGTGCTAGACCCTCACCGGGACAGGCCGCGACTAGCAATCAGCCC. It encodes CSARPSPGQAATSNQP. The entire CDR3 is CSARPSPGQAATSNQPQHF. The V gene is TRBV20-1, the J gene TRBJ1-5; TRBD1 agrees at 8 bases. Read sequence stops 3 residues before the CDR3 end, and the germline J gene provides the missing end. The trim removed 2 bases at V and 0 bases at J, leaving 15 bases unmatched. There are 19 residues in the CDR3. In germline, CDR1 is DFQATT, CDR2 SNEGSKA (reference sequence).